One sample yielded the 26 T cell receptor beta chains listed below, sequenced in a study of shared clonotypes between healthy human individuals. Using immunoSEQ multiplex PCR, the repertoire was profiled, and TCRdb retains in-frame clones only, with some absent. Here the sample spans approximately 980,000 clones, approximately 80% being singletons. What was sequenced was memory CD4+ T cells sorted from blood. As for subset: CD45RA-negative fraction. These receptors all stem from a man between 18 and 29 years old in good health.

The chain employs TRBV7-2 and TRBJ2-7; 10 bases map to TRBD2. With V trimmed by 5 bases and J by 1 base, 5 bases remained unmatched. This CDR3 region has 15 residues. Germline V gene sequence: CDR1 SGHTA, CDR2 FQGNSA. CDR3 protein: CASSALAGGSYEQYF. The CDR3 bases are TGTGCCAGCAGCGCATTAGCGGGAGGATCCTACGAGCAGTACTTC. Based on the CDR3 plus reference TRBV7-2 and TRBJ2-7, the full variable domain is GAGVSQSPSNKVTEKGKDVELRCDPISGHTALYWYRQSLGQGLEFLIYFQGNSAPDKSGLPSDRFSAERTGGSVSTLTIQRTQQEDSAVYLCASSALAGGSYEQYFGPGTRLTVT.

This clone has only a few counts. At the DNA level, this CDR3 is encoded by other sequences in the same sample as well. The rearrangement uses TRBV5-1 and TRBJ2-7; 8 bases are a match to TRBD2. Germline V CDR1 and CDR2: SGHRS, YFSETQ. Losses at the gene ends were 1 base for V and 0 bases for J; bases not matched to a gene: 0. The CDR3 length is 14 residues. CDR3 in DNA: TGCGCCAGCAGCTTGAGCGGGAGCTCCTACGAGCAGTACTTC. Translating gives CASSLSGSSYEQYF.

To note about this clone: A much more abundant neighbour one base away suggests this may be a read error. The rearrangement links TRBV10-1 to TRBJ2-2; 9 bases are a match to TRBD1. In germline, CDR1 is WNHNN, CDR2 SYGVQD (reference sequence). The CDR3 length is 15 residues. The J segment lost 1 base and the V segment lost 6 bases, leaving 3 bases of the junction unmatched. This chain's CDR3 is CASSRGQGNTGELFF. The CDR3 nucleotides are TGCGCCAGCAGCCGGGGACAGGGGAACACCGGGGAGCTGTTTTTT.

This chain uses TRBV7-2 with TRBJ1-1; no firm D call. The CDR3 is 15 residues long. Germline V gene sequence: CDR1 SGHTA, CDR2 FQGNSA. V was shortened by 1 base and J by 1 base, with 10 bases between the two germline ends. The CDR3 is CASSLDLGGNTEAFF. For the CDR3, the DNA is TGTGCCAGCAGCTTAGATTTGGGAGGGAACACTGAAGCTTTCTTT.

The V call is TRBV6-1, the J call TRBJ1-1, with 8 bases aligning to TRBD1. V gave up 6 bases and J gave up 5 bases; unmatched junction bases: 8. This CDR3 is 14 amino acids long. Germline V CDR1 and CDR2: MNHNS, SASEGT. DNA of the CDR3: TGTGCCAGCAGCAATACAGGGGGGTGGACTGAAGCTTTCTTT. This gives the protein CASSNTGGWTEAFF.

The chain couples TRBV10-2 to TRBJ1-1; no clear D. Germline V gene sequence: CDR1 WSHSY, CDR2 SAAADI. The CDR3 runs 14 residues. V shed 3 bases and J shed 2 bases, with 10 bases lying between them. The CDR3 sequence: CASSDMEQNTEAFF. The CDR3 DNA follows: TGCGCCAGCAGTGATATGGAACAAAACACTGAAGCTTTCTTT.

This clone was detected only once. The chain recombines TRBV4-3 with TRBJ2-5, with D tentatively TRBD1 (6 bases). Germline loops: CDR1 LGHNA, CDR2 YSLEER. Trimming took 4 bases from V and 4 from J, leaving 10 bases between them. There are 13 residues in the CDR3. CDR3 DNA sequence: TGCGCCAGCAGCCGCACAGGGAGAGAGACCCAGTACTTC. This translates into CASSRTGRETQYF.

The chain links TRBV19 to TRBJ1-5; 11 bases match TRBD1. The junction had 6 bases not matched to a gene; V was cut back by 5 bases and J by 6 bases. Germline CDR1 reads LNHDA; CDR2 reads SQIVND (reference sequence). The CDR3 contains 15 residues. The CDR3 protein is CASSGTGGSGQPQHF. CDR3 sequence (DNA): TGTGCCAGTAGTGGGACAGGGGGTTCCGGTCAGCCCCAGCATTTT.

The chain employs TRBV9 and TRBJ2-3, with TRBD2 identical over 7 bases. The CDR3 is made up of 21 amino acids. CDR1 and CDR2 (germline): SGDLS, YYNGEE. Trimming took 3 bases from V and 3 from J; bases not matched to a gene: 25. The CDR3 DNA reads TGTGCCAGCAGCGCGGGGAGGGACCGGAGGGCCGGATATGTTGGGACAGATACGCAGTATTTT. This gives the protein CASSAGRDRRAGYVGTDTQYF.

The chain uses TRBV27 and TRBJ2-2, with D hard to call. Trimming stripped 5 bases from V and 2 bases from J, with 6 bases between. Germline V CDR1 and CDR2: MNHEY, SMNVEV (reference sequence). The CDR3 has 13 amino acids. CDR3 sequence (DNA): TGTGCCAGCAGTGCCAGAAACACCGGGGAGCTGTTTTTT. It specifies CASSARNTGELFF.

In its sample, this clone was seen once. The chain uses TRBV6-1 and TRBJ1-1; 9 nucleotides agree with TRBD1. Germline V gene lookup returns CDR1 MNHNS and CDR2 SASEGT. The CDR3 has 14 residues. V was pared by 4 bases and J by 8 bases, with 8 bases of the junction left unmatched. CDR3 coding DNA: TGTGCCAGCAGTGGCCCGGGACAGGGAGTAGAAGCTTTCTTT. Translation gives CASSGPGQGVEAFF.

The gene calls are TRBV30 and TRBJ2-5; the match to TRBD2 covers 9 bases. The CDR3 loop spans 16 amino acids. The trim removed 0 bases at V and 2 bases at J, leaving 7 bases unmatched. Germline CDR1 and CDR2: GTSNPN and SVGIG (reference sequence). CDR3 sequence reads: CAWSVGSTSGQETQYF. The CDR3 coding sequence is TGTGCCTGGAGTGTAGGATCGACTAGCGGACAAGAGACCCAGTACTTC.

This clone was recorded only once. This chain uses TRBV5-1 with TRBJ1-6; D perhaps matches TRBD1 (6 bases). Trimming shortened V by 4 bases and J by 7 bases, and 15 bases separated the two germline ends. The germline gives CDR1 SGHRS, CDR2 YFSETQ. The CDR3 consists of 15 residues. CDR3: CASSLIPGQNSPLHF. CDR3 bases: TGCGCCAGCAGCCTTATACCGGGACAAAATTCACCCCTCCACTTT.

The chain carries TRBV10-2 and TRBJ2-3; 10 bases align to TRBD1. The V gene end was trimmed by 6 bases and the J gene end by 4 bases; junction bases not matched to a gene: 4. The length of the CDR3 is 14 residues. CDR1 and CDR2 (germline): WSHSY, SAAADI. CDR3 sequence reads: CASRETGGADTQYF. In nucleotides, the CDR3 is TGCGCCAGCAGGGAGACAGGGGGCGCAGATACGCAGTATTTT.

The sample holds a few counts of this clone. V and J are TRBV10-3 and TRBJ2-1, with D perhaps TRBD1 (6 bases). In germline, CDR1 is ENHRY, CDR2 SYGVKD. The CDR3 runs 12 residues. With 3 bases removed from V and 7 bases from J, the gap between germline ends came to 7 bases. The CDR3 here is CAISDGQNEQFF. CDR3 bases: TGTGCCATCAGTGACGGACAGAATGAGCAGTTCTTC.

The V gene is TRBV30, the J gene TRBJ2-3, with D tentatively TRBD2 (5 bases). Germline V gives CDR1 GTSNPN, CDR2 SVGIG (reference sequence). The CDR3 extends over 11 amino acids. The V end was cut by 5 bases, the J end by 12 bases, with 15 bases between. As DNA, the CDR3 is TGTGCCTGGTCTCCAGACGGGGTACAGTATTTT. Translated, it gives CAWSPDGVQYF.

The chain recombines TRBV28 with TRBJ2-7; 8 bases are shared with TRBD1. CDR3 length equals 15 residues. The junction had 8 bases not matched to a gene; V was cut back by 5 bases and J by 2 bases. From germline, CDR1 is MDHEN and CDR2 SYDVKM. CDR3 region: CASSLQGQVAYEQYF. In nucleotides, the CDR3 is TGTGCCAGCAGTCTCCAGGGACAGGTTGCCTACGAGCAGTACTTC.

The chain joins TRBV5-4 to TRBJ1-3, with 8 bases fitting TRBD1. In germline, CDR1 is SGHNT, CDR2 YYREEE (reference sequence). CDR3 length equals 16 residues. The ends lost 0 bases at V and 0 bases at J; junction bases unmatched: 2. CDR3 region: CASSLAGGISGNTIYF. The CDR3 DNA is TGTGCCAGCAGCTTGGCAGGGGGCATCTCTGGAAACACCATATATTTT.

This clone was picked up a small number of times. CDR3 amino acids: CASRDSLGDSPLHF. DNA for the CDR3: TGTGCCAGTAGGGATTCCTTAGGAGATTCACCCCTCCACTTT. The rearrangement uses TRBV19 and TRBJ1-6, with D hard to call. The germline V gene has CDR1 LNHDA and CDR2 SQIVND (reference sequence). V was cut by 6 bases and J by 8 bases, with 14 bases left in between. This CDR3 spans 14 amino acids.

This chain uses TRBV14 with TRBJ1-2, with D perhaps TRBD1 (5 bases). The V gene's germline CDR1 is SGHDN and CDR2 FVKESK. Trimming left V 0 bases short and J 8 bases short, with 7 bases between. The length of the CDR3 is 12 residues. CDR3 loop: CASSQDGGGYTF. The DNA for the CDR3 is TGTGCCAGCAGCCAAGATGGGGGAGGCTACACCTTC.

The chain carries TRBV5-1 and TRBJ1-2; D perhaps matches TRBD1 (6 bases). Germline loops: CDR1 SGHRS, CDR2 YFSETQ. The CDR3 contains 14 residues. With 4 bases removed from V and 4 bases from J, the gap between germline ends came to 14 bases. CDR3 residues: CASSLAPGAYGYTF. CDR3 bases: TGCGCCAGCAGCCTCGCCCCGGGGGCCTATGGCTACACCTTC.

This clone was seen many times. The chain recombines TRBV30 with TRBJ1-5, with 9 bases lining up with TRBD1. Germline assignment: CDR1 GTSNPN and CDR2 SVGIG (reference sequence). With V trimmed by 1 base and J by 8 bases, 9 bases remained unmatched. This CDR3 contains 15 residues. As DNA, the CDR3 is TGTGCCTGGAGTGAGGGACAGGGAGGGTATAAGCCCCAGCATTTT. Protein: CAWSEGQGGYKPQHF.

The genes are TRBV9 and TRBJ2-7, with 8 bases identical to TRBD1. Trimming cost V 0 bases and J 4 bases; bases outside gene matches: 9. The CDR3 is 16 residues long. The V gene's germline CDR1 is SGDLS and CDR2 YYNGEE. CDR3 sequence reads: CASSVGPTGGRYEQYF. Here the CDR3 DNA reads TGTGCCAGCAGCGTAGGGCCCACAGGGGGTAGGTACGAGCAGTACTTC. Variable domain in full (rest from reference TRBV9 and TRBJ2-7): DSGVTQTPKHLITATGQRVTLRCSPRSGDLSVYWYQQSLDQGLQFLIQYYNGEERAKGNILERFSAQQFPDLHSELNLSSLELGDSALYFCASSVGPTGGRYEQYFGPGTRLTVT.

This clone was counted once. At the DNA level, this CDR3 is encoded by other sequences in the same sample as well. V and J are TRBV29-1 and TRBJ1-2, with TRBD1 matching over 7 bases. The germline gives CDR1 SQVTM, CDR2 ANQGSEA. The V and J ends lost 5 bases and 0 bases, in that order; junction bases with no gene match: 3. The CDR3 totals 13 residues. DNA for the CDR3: TGCAGCGTTTTGACAGGGACTAACTATGGCTACACCTTC. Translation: CSVLTGTNYGYTF.

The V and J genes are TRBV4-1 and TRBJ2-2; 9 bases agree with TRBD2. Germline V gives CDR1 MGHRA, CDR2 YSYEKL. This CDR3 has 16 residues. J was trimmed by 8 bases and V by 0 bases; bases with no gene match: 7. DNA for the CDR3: TGCGCCAGCAGCCAAGACGAGACTAGCGGAGGAGGGGAGCTGTTTTTT. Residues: CASSQDETSGGGELFF.

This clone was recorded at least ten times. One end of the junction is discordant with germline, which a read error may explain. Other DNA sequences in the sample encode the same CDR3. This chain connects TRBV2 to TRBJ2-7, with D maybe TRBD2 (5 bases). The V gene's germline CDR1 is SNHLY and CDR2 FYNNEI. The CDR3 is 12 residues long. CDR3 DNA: TGTGCCAGCCGTGAGGGCTCCTACGAGCAGTACTTC. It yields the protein CASREGSYEQYF.